This T cell receptor (beta chain) derives from a study of type 1 regulatory T cells. About the research overall: This in vitro CD4 product, T-allo10, is enriched for Tr1 cells and alloantigen-specific.

One entry per CDR3 protein results from TCRdb running MiXCR on the reads. The repertoire holds more than 2,000 distinct CDR3 sequences, with 5% to 7.5% as singletons. This clonotype ranks as medium-sized (0.01 to 0.1%). The germline gives CDR1 SGHDN, CDR2 FVKESK. The CDR3 runs 16 residues. Trimming removed 4 bases at V and 0 bases at J, with 15 bases between. Sequencing input: CD4+ T cells, either the whole sample or a sorted fraction (not recorded which). This chain joins TRBV14 and TRBJ1-1, with D possibly being TRBD1 (5 bases). This clonotype was obtained from a human donor in good health. The chain's CDR3 is CASSPYGSGMNTEAFF. Written as DNA, the CDR3 is TGTGCCAGCAGCCCCTATGGGTCAGGGATGAACACTGAAGCTTTCTTT. Full variable domain (rest looked up from reference TRBV14 and TRBJ1-1): EAGVTQFPSHSVIEKGQTVTLRCDPISGHDNLYWYRRVMGKEIKFLLHFVKESKQDESGMPNNRFLAERTGGTYSTLKVQPAELEDSGVYFCASSPYGSGMNTEAFFGQGTRLTVV.